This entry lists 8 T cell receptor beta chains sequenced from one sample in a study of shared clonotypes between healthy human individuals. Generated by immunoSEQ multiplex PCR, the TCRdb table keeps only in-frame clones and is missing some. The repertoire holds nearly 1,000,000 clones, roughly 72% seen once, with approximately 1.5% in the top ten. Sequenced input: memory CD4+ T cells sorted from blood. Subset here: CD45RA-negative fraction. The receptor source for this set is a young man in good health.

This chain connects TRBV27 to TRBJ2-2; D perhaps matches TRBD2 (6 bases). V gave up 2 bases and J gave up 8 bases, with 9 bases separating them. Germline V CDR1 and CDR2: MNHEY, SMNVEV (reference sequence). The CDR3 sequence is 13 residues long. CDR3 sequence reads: CASSLRESGELFF. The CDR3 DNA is TGTGCCAGCAGTTTACGGGAGTCGGGGGAGCTGTTTTTT.

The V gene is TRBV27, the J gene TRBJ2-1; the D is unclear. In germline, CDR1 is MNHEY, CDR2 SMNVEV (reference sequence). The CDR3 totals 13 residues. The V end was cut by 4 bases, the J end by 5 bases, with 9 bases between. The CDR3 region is CASSSVGDNEQFF. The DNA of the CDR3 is TGTGCCAGCAGTTCGGTGGGCGACAATGAGCAGTTCTTC.

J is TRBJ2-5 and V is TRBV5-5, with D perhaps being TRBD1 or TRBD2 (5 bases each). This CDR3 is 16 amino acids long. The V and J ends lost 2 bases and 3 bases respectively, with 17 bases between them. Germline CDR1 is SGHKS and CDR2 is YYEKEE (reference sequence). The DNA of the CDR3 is TGTGCCAGCAGCTTTGGGTGGGGCGACTATAAAGAGACCCAGTACTTC. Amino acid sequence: CASSFGWGDYKETQYF. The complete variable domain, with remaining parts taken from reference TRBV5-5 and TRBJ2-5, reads DAGVTQSPTHLIKTRGQQVTLRCSPISGHKSVSWYQQVLGQGPQFIFQYYEKEERGRGNFPDRFSARQFPNYSSELNVNALLLGDSALYLCASSFGWGDYKETQYFGPGTRLLVL.

The CDR3 DNA follows: TGTGCCAGCAGCGAGGACAGGGTAGTAGGTGGGGGAGGAGCTTTCTTT. It translates to CASSEDRVVGGGGAFF. The chain carries TRBV2 and TRBJ1-1, with 8 nucleotides matching TRBD1. CDR3 length equals 16 residues. Germline-derived CDR1 and CDR2 are SNHLY and FYNNEI. The ends lost 6 bases at V and 10 bases at J; junction bases unmatched: 19.

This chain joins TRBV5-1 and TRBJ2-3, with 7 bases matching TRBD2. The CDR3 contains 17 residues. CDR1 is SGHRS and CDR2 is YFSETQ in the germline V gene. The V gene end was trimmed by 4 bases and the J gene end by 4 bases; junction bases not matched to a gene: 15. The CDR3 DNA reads TGCGCCAGCAGCAGTATCGTTAAAAGCGGGGTGGCAGATACGCAGTATTTT. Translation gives CASSSIVKSGVADTQYF.

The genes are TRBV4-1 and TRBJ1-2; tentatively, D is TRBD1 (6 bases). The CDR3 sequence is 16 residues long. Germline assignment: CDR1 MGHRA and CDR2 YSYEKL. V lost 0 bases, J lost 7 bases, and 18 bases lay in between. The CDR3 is CASSQDRTSGVSGYTF. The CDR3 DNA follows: TGCGCCAGCAGCCAAGATAGAACCTCAGGGGTTAGTGGCTACACCTTC.

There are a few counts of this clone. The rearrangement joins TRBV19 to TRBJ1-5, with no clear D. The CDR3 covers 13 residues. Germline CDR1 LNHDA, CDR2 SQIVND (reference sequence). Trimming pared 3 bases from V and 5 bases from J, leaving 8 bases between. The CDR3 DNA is TGTGCCAGTAGTATTGGCTTCGATCAGCCCCAGCATTTT. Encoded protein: CASSIGFDQPQHF.

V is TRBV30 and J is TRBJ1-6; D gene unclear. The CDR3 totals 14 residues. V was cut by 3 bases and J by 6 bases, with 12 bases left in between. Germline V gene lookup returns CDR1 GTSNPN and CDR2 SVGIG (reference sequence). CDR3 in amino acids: CAWRDAVRNSPLHF. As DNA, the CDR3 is TGTGCCTGGAGGGACGCCGTGCGTAATTCACCCCTCCACTTT.